This T cell receptor beta chain appears in the sequencing data of a study of blood T cell repertoires in COVID-19. Whole-study context: Samples taken during acute and convalescent COVID-19 were collected in the United States, Italy and Spain. PBMCs, B-cell-depleted T cells, or T cells provided the cDNA or gDNA that made up the material.

Between the trimmed V and J ends, which lost 0 bases and 0 bases, there was a span of 9 bases. The germline gives CDR1 LGHNA, CDR2 YNFKEQ. CDR3 length equals 16 residues. In the study's own analysis: Reference gene primer amplification gave nucleated cell count estimates. The repertoire was sequenced with immunoSEQ multiplex PCR; TCRdb's copy has only in-frame clones and lacks some. The V and J calls and the clone size are those of that table, but D and trimming were determined from the DNA. The sample carries some 180,000 clones, 90% recorded once. Specimen: peripheral blood. The chain combines TRBV4-2 with TRBJ2-1, with D possibly matching TRBD1 (6 bases). This sequence originates from a man in his forties or fifties with acute or convalescent COVID-19. In DNA form, the CDR3 reads TGTGCCAGCAGCCAAGAAAGGGACATCTCCTACAATGAGCAGTTCTTC. Translating gives CASSQERDISYNEQFF.